The 30 T cell receptor beta chains presented below share a single source sample, sequenced in a study of T-cell memory formation after mild COVID-19. TCRdb re-called the 5' RACE reads through MiXCR, storing one row per CDR3 protein. This table has approximately 570,000 distinct CDR3 sequences, approximately 18% appearing once. The sequencing sample was made of PBMCs or a T cell subset sorted from them (not recorded which). The receptor set was obtained from an adult woman who had mild COVID-19 (a few samples of this study predate the infection). Cell type and time point are not known.

V usage is TRBV2 and J usage is TRBJ1-2; TRBD1 is a possible D gene (5 bases). V was shortened by 3 bases and J by 2 bases, with 13 bases between the two germline ends. The CDR3 spans 15 residues. The germline V gene has CDR1 SNHLY and CDR2 FYNNEI. This CDR3 reads CASSDPAGKNYGYTF. CDR3 nucleotides: TGTGCCAGCAGTGACCCGGCAGGGAAAAACTATGGCTACACCTTC.

This clonotype appeared a few times. The chain uses TRBV7-9 and TRBJ2-7; 8 nucleotides agree with TRBD2. Germline CDR1 reads SEHNR; CDR2 reads FQNEAQ (reference sequence). The junction had 7 bases not matched to a gene; V was cut back by 1 base and J by 5 bases. This CDR3 spans 15 amino acids. Written as DNA, the CDR3 is TGTGCCAGCAGCTTAGTCGGGGGGGCGGCCGACGAGCAGTACTTC. Its protein product is CASSLVGGAADEQYF.

The chain combines TRBV6-2 or TRBV6-3 with TRBJ2-2; 11 bases are a match to TRBD1. V gave up 6 bases and J gave up 7 bases; unmatched junction bases: 7. The CDR3 is 15 amino acids. CDR1 and CDR2 from the germline V gene are MNHEY and SVGEGT. CDR3 region: CASSRGQGALGELFF. DNA for the CDR3: TGTGCCAGCAGCCGCGGACAGGGGGCTCTCGGGGAGCTGTTTTTT.

This clonotype has ten or more counts. The chain couples TRBV5-1 to TRBJ2-1; the D gene is possibly TRBD2 (5 bases). The CDR3 runs to 15 residues. With 4 bases removed from V and 6 bases from J, the gap between germline ends came to 17 bases. CDR1 and CDR2 (germline): SGHRS, YFSETQ. The CDR3 here is CASSTGSSTGNEQFF. CDR3 nucleotide sequence: TGCGCCAGCAGCACGGGATCATCGACCGGCAATGAGCAGTTCTTC.

This clonotype was picked up a small number of times. The chain recombines TRBV30 with TRBJ2-3; D may be TRBD2 (7 bases). Trimming left V 4 bases short and J 0 bases short, with 35 bases between. The CDR3 contains 22 residues. Germline values: CDR1 GTSNPN, CDR2 SVGIG (reference sequence). This CDR3 is CAWIPTGLERERGWKSTDTQYF. Here the CDR3 DNA reads TGTGCCTGGATCCCGACAGGCCTAGAGCGGGAAAGGGGGTGGAAGAGCACAGATACGCAGTATTTT.

This clonotype has only a few counts. V usage is TRBV20-1 and J usage is TRBJ1-2; no definite D call. The ends were cut back, 6 bases at V and 5 bases at J, with 7 bases in the middle. This CDR3 has 10 residues. The V gene's germline CDR1 is DFQATT and CDR2 SNEGSKA (reference sequence). CDR3 protein: CSADGYGYTF. DNA for the CDR3: TGCAGTGCGGATGGATATGGCTACACCTTC.

The rearrangement joins TRBV12-3 or TRBV12-4 to TRBJ1-1; 9 bases agree with TRBD1. V lost 6 bases to trimming and J lost 5 bases; unmatched junction nucleotides: 4. CDR3 length: 13 amino acids. DNA for the CDR3: TGTGCCAGCAGAAGGACAGGGGTTACTGAAGCTTTCTTT. Translated, it gives CASRRTGVTEAFF.

V and J are TRBV20-1 and TRBJ2-1; TRBD2 matches 10 bases. The CDR3 is 12 residues long. With 3 bases clipped from V and 9 bases from J, the junction kept 2 bases outside the gene matches. In germline, CDR1 is DFQATT, CDR2 SNEGSKA (reference sequence). The CDR3 reads CSARTSGPEQFF. The CDR3 coding sequence is TGCAGTGCTAGGACTAGCGGGCCTGAGCAGTTCTTC.

This clonotype was counted a few times. The rearrangement uses TRBV20-1 and TRBJ2-3, with 9 bases aligning to TRBD2. Per the germline V gene, CDR1 is DFQATT and CDR2 is SNEGSKA (reference sequence). The ends lost 3 bases at V and 1 base at J; junction bases unmatched: 8. The CDR3 has 16 amino acids. This CDR3 is CSARGLERGGTDTQYF. The DNA of the CDR3 is TGCAGTGCTAGGGGATTAGAGCGGGGGGGCACAGATACGCAGTATTTT.

This chain joins TRBV6-2 or TRBV6-3 and TRBJ2-6; D is tentatively TRBD1 or TRBD2 (5 bases each). CDR1 and CDR2 from the germline V gene are MNHEY and SVGEGT. The V gene lost 6 bases and the J gene lost 0 bases, with 18 bases spanning the gap. CDR3 length: 18 amino acids. The chain's CDR3 is CASSHQPGPISGANVLTF. The CDR3 bases are TGTGCCAGCAGCCATCAACCGGGACCGATCTCTGGGGCCAACGTCCTGACTTTC.

This clonotype was counted between two and nine times. CDR3: CATRQNTGELFF. The CDR3 DNA is TGTGCCACGCGACAGAACACCGGGGAGCTGTTTTTT. This chain connects TRBV2 to TRBJ2-2, with no clear D. The germline CDR1 and CDR2 sequences are SNHLY and FYNNEI. V was cut by 10 bases and J by 1 base, with 7 bases left in between. This CDR3 spans 12 amino acids.

This sequence joins TRBV30 and TRBJ1-1; D remains unclear. This CDR3 has 13 amino acids. The V end lost 2 bases, the J end lost 4 bases, and 11 bases lay between the germline ends. Per germline, CDR1 GTSNPN and CDR2 SVGIG (reference sequence). CDR3 residues: CAWSKILSTEAFF. CDR3 sequence (DNA): TGTGCCTGGAGTAAAATCCTGAGCACTGAAGCTTTCTTT. The variable domain in full, completed from reference TRBV30 and TRBJ1-1, reads SQTIHQWPATLVQPVGSPLSLECTVEGTSNPNLYWYRQAAGRGLQLLFYSVGIGQISSEVPQNLSASRPQDRQFILSSKKLLLSDSGFYLCAWSKILSTEAFFGQGTRLTVV.

J is TRBJ2-6 and V is TRBV4-3; possible D gene TRBD1, 6 bases. The germline V gene has CDR1 LGHNA and CDR2 YSLEER. V gave up 4 bases and J gave up 0 bases, with 16 bases separating them. The CDR3 is 18 residues long. The DNA of the CDR3 is TGCGCCAGCAGCCCATGGGGGCAGGGGAGCTCTGGGGCCAACGTCCTGACTTTC. This sequence encodes CASSPWGQGSSGANVLTF.

This clonotype turned up a few times. V usage is TRBV6-5 and J usage is TRBJ2-6, with TRBD1 matching 7 bases. CDR1 MNHEY and CDR2 SVGAGI come from the germline V gene. Unmatched junction bases numbered 8, after V lost 5 bases and J lost 1 base. The CDR3 extends over 17 amino acids. Here the CDR3 DNA reads TGTGCCAGCAGTCCGAGGACAGGAATTTCTGGGGCCAACGTCCTGACTTTC. Amino acid sequence: CASSPRTGISGANVLTF.

V is TRBV7-9 and J is TRBJ1-1; D gene ambiguous. This CDR3 region has 14 residues. Per germline, CDR1 SEHNR and CDR2 FQNEAQ (reference sequence). V lost 4 bases to trimming and J lost 1 base, with 10 bases between them. CDR3 residues: CASSSRAKNTEAFF. CDR3 nucleotides: TGTGCCAGCAGCTCACGGGCAAAGAACACTGAAGCTTTCTTT.

This clonotype occurred many times. V is TRBV5-1 and J is TRBJ2-5; 10 bases are a match to TRBD1. There are 14 residues in the CDR3. J gave up 5 bases and V 6 bases, and 7 bases lay outside the gene matches. Germline V gene lookup returns CDR1 SGHRS and CDR2 YFSETQ. Here the CDR3 reads CASNGQGVGETQYF. The CDR3 DNA is TGCGCCAGCAACGGACAGGGGGTCGGGGAGACCCAGTACTTC.

The chain has TRBV12-3 or TRBV12-4 and TRBJ2-3; D gene ambiguous. The CDR3 spans 15 residues. V lost 5 bases to trimming and J lost 3 bases, with 15 bases between them. The CDR3 sequence: CASSPPGGKTDTQYF. Here the CDR3 DNA reads TGTGCCAGCAGTCCCCCGGGCGGAAAAACAGATACGCAGTATTTT.

This clonotype appeared many times. The chain employs TRBV5-1 and TRBJ2-7, with D possibly being TRBD1 (5 bases). Germline CDR1 SGHRS, CDR2 YFSETQ. The CDR3 covers 14 residues. Trimming stripped 0 bases from V and 0 bases from J, with 7 bases between. CDR3 nucleotides: TGCGCCAGCAGCTTGGTGCAGGGCTCCTACGAGCAGTACTTC. This gives the protein CASSLVQGSYEQYF.

This clonotype was detected a few times. This chain links TRBV12-3 or TRBV12-4 with TRBJ2-3; 8 bases map to TRBD1. V shed 1 base and J 1 base; nucleotides not matched to a gene: 7. The CDR3 spans 17 residues. In DNA, the CDR3 is TGTGCCAGCAGTTTAGGGACAGGGAGGAAGCGCACAGATACGCAGTATTTT. Its translation is CASSLGTGRKRTDTQYF.

This clonotype appeared a few times. The rearrangement uses TRBV7-2 and TRBJ1-5, with a weak D call TRBD1 (5 bases). V lost 5 bases, J lost 2 bases, and 16 bases lay in between. Germline loops: CDR1 SGHTA, CDR2 FQGNSA. This CDR3 region has 16 residues. For the CDR3, the DNA is TGTGCCAGCAGCCGACGATCCGGGGACGGCAATCAGCCCCAGCATTTT. Amino acids: CASSRRSGDGNQPQHF.

This clonotype was observed a handful of times. CDR3 region: CASSQGTGGLYNEQFF. In DNA, the CDR3 is TGCGCCAGCAGCCAAGGGACAGGGGGCTTGTACAATGAGCAGTTCTTC. The V call is TRBV4-3, the J call TRBJ2-1; 11 bases line up with TRBD1. The ends lost 1 base at V and 4 bases at J; junction bases unmatched: 3. The CDR3 is made up of 16 amino acids. The germline V gene encodes CDR1 LGHNA and CDR2 YSLEER.

DNA for the CDR3: TGTGCCAGTAGTGTGGGACAGGCCTATGTGGAGCCCCAGCATTTT. This translates into CASSVGQAYVEPQHF. This chain joins TRBV19 and TRBJ1-5; 8 nucleotides line up with TRBD1. V shed 5 bases, J shed 8 bases, and the junction held 11 bases outside the gene matches. CDR1 is LNHDA and CDR2 is SQIVND in the germline V gene (reference sequence). The CDR3 runs to 15 residues.

The chain links TRBV9 to TRBJ2-3; 11 bases match TRBD2. Germline lookup yields CDR1 SGDLS and CDR2 YYNGEE. V shed 0 bases, J shed 5 bases, and the junction held 5 bases outside the gene matches. The CDR3 length is 16 residues. CDR3 bases: TGTGCCAGCAGCGTAGGTAGCGGGGGGGCCATAGATACGCAGTATTTT. The encoded protein is CASSVGSGGAIDTQYF.

CDR3 bases: TGTGCCAGCAGCGTAGATGGCGGGGGGCGAGGCACAGATACGCAGTATTTT. Translation gives CASSVDGGGRGTDTQYF. This chain joins TRBV9 and TRBJ2-3; 8 bases match TRBD2. The J segment lost 1 base and the V segment lost 0 bases, leaving 7 bases of the junction unmatched. The length of the CDR3 is 17 residues. Germline assignment: CDR1 SGDLS and CDR2 YYNGEE. The complete variable domain, with remaining parts taken from reference TRBV9 and TRBJ2-3, reads DSGVTQTPKHLITATGQRVTLRCSPRSGDLSVYWYQQSLDQGLQFLIQYYNGEERAKGNILERFSAQQFPDLHSELNLSSLELGDSALYFCASSVDGGGRGTDTQYFGPGTRLTVL.

This clonotype was counted only a few times. V gene TRBV30 combines with J gene TRBJ2-3; 13 bases match TRBD2. V dropped 2 bases and J dropped 0; count of bases not matched to a gene: 8. The CDR3 has 18 amino acids. CDR1 is GTSNPN, CDR2 SVGIG, per germline (reference sequence). The CDR3 nucleotides read TGTGCCTGGAGTCTTGGACTAGCGGGAGCTTCTAGCACAGATACGCAGTATTTT. Translated: CAWSLGLAGASSTDTQYF.

The J gene is TRBJ1-1, the V gene TRBV11-2, with D hard to call. This CDR3 has 15 amino acids. V was clipped by 3 bases and J by 1 base, with 12 bases between them. Germline CDR1 and CDR2: SGHAT and FQNNGV. CDR3 nucleotide sequence: TGTGCCAGCAGCTTTTCGTTATTGGGGAACACTGAAGCTTTCTTT. This translates into CASSFSLLGNTEAFF.

Of note for this clonotype: A far larger clone is just one base off, so this is likely a read error. The rearrangement joins TRBV7-8 to TRBJ2-7; D uncertain. Germline lookup yields CDR1 SGHVS and CDR2 FQNEAQ. CDR3 length: 11 amino acids. Trimming shortened V by 7 bases and J by 0 bases, and 4 bases separated the two germline ends. CDR3: CASTPSYEQYF. The CDR3 region has the DNA TGTGCCAGCACCCCCTCCTACGAGCAGTACTTC.

The chain is built from TRBV5-8 and TRBJ1-1; TRBD1 agrees at 8 bases. The germline V gene encodes CDR1 SGHTS and CDR2 YDEGEE. The V gene end was trimmed by 1 base and the J gene end by 5 bases; junction bases not matched to a gene: 4. This CDR3 contains 14 residues. The CDR3 here is CASSLTGGQTEAFF. CDR3 nucleotides: TGTGCCAGCAGCTTGACAGGGGGGCAGACTGAAGCTTTCTTT.

This chain joins TRBV11-3 and TRBJ2-1, with unresolved D. Trimming pared 5 bases from V and 5 bases from J, leaving 13 bases between. This CDR3 is built from 14 residues. Germline CDR1 and CDR2: SGHNT and YENEEA. The CDR3 reads CASSPNVVDNEQFF. As DNA, the CDR3 is TGTGCCAGCAGCCCGAATGTAGTAGACAATGAGCAGTTCTTC.

This clonotype was counted between two and nine times. This rearrangement joins TRBV20-1 to TRBJ2-7; a weak D match, TRBD2 (5 bases). Trimming took off 0 bases at V and 6 bases at J, with 24 bases between the two ends. In germline, CDR1 is DFQATT, CDR2 SNEGSKA (reference sequence). CDR3 length: 17 amino acids. The CDR3 DNA is TGCAGTGCTAGAGACCGATCGCGGACGGGTCGCGGGCTCGAGCAGTACTTC. Translation gives CSARDRSRTGRGLEQYF.